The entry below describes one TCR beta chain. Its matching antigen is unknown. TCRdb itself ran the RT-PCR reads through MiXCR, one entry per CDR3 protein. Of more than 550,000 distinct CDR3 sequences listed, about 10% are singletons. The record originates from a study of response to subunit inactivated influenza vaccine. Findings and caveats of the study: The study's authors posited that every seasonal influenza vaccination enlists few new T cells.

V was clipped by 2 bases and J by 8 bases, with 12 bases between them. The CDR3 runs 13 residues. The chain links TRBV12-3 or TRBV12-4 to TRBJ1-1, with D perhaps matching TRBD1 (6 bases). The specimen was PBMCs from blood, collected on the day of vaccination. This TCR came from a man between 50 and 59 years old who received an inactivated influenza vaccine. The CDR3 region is CASSLWSGTEAFF. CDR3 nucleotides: TGTGCCAGCAGTTTATGGAGTGGGACAGAAGCTTTCTTT.